These T cell receptor beta chains were read from a single sample in a study of T cells generated in artificial thymic organoids. TCRdb ran MiXCR on the 5' RACE reads and lists one entry per CDR3 protein. Here the sample spans 7,500 to 9,000 distinct CDR3 sequences, around 20% being singletons. Sequencing input: naive CD8+ T cells from the thymus. The receptors stem from a human donor who gave cord blood stem cells for thymic organoid culture, a cardiac surgery patient who gave postnatal thymus, or a blood donor (not recorded which). Each CDR3 is given with its conserved first and last residue. The D gene is left open where the match is weak. Rows may omit the clone size; those that give it use once, few, many or a size class.

>TRBV7-8|TRBD1|many|TRBJ1-2
CASSLIVRAGQGVRRGYTF
TGTGCCAGCAGCTTAATTGTGCGGGCAGGACAGGGAGTCCGGAGGGGCTACACCTTC
>TRBV5-1|NA|many|TRBJ1-1
CASSLVRGVEAFF
TGCGCCAGCAGCTTGGTGCGGGGAGTTGAAGCTTTCTTT
>TRBV5-1|TRBD1|few|TRBJ2-7
CASSPGQGAVAYEQYF
TGCGCCAGCAGCCCTGGACAGGGGGCCGTCGCCTACGAGCAGTACTTC
>TRBV5-6|NA|NA|TRBJ2-7
CASSYTTYEQYF
TGTGCCAGCAGCTATACCACCTACGAGCAGTACTTC
>TRBV7-8|NA|NA|TRBJ1-2
CASSLETSLGYTF
TGTGCCAGCAGCTTAGAGACCAGCTTGGGCTACACCTTC
>TRBV20-1|NA|many|TRBJ2-1
CSAPSGPPNEQFF
TGCAGTGCTCCCTCCGGCCCTCCAAATGAGCAGTTCTTC
>TRBV15|NA|once|TRBJ2-7
CATSSEGPFYEQYF
TGTGCCACCAGCAGCGAGGGACCCTTCTACGAGCAGTACTTC
>TRBV27|TRBD2|few|TRBJ2-2
CASSLFGEGTGELFF
TGTGCCAGCAGTTTATTTGGGGAGGGCACCGGGGAGCTGTTTTTT
>TRBV12-3/TRBV12-4|NA|medium-sized|TRBJ1-5
CASSFGGGYSNQPQHF
TGTGCCAGCAGTTTTGGGGGTGGCTATAGCAATCAGCCCCAGCATTTT
>TRBV12-3/TRBV12-4|TRBD2|medium-sized|TRBJ2-5
CASSSTSGRGETQYF
TGTGCCAGCAGCTCTACTAGCGGGAGAGGAGAGACCCAGTACTTC
>TRBV3-1|TRBD1|medium-sized|TRBJ2-7
CASSQPLGTESSYEQYF
TGTGCCAGCAGCCAACCACTAGGGACAGAGAGCTCCTACGAGCAGTACTTC
>TRBV9|NA|medium-sized|TRBJ1-1
CASSDPPNRAPGCVTEAFF
TGTGCCAGCAGCGACCCGCCGAATCGAGCTCCAGGGTGCGTGACTGAAGCTTTCTTT
>TRBV28|NA|medium-sized|TRBJ2-3
CASSLMGGTSTDTQYF
TGTGCCAGCAGTTTAATGGGGGGTACTAGCACAGATACGCAGTATTTT
>TRBV6-1|TRBD1|medium-sized|TRBJ1-5
CASSEGQAYSNQPQHF
TGTGCCAGCAGCGAAGGACAGGCCTATAGCAATCAGCCCCAGCATTTT
>TRBV27|TRBD1|few|TRBJ2-1
CASSPGTGGLAPKLDEQFF
TGTGCCAGCAGTCCCGGGACAGGGGGACTAGCCCCGAAGTTGGATGAGCAGTTCTTC
>TRBV3-1|TRBD2|few|TRBJ2-5
CASSQDGTSKETQYF
TGTGCCAGCAGCCAAGATGGGACTAGTAAGGAGACCCAGTACTTC
>TRBV12-3/TRBV12-4|NA|many|TRBJ2-5
CASSLSLGELQETQYF
TGTGCCAGCAGTTTAAGCCTCGGGGAGCTTCAAGAGACCCAGTACTTC
>TRBV4-1|TRBD1|NA|TRBJ2-2
CASSQTDRGGTGELFF
TGCGCCAGCAGCCAGACGGACAGGGGGGGGACCGGGGAGCTGTTTTTT
>TRBV4-1|NA|medium-sized|TRBJ2-7
CASSHFSGGYEQYF
TGCGCCAGCAGCCATTTTTCAGGAGGGTACGAGCAGTACTTC
>TRBV6-1|NA|few|TRBJ1-1
CASKEGPNTEAFF
TGTGCCAGCAAGGAGGGCCCGAACACTGAAGCTTTCTTT
>TRBV27|NA|once|TRBJ1-6
CASRFGLDNSPLHF
TGTGCCAGCAGATTCGGGCTGGACAATTCACCCCTCCACTTT
>TRBV5-1|NA|NA|TRBJ2-1
CASSLAGVPYYNEQFF
TGCGCCAGCAGCTTGGCTGGCGTCCCCTATTACAATGAGCAGTTCTTC
>TRBV11-2|NA|medium-sized|TRBJ2-3
CASSFGQRGRTDTQYF
TGTGCCAGCAGCTTTGGCCAACGGGGGCGGACAGATACGCAGTATTTT
>TRBV27|NA|medium-sized|TRBJ1-5
CASSKSGINQPQHF
TGTGCCAGCAGTAAATCAGGTATCAATCAGCCCCAGCATTTT
>TRBV4-1|NA|few|TRBJ2-1
CASSQWGGRPIEQFF
TGCGCCAGCAGCCAATGGGGGGGGCGCCCAATCGAGCAGTTCTTC
>TRBV4-1|NA|NA|TRBJ2-5
CASSRGQETQYF
TGCGCCAGCAGCCGGGGCCAAGAGACCCAGTACTTC
>TRBV19|TRBD2|many|TRBJ2-7
CASSMGLLSYEQYF
TGTGCCAGTAGTATGGGACTACTCTCCTACGAGCAGTACTTC
>TRBV7-9|TRBD1|few|TRBJ1-5
CASSQGTDNQPQHF
TGTGCCAGCAGCCAAGGGACAGACAATCAGCCCCAGCATTTT
>TRBV19|NA|medium-sized|TRBJ2-7
CASSMGGSPYEQYF
TGTGCCAGTAGTATGGGGGGTTCACCCTACGAGCAGTACTTC
>TRBV12-3/TRBV12-4|NA|many|TRBJ2-1
CASSSHLLDTTLREYNEQFF
TGTGCCAGCAGTTCCCACCTCTTGGACACAACCCTACGGGAATACAATGAGCAGTTCTTC
>TRBV27|NA|medium-sized|TRBJ1-2
CASSLFRGGTYGYTF
TGTGCCAGCAGTTTATTCCGCGGGGGGACCTATGGCTACACCTTC
>TRBV4-3|NA|NA|TRBJ2-1
CASSHVGPEVNEQFF
TGCGCCAGCAGCCATGTCGGGCCCGAGGTAAATGAGCAGTTCTTC
>TRBV20-1|NA|NA|TRBJ2-7
CSASLGTPEIYEQYF
TGCAGTGCTAGCCTCGGGACTCCCGAAATCTACGAGCAGTACTTC
>TRBV15|TRBD2|many|TRBJ2-1
CATSNLAGGEQFF
TGTGCCACCAGCAACCTAGCGGGCGGTGAGCAGTTCTTC
>TRBV12-3/TRBV12-4|NA|NA|TRBJ2-3
CASSLARAEQGDTQYF
TGTGCCAGCAGTTTAGCGCGGGCTGAACAGGGAGATACGCAGTATTTT
>TRBV4-1|NA|medium-sized|TRBJ2-7
CASSQALTGWLGQYF
TGCGCCAGCAGCCAAGCCCTGACAGGCTGGCTTGGGCAGTACTTC
>TRBV6-6|TRBD2|NA|TRBJ2-1
CASRHPGLDDNEQFF
TGTGCCAGCAGGCACCCGGGACTAGACGACAATGAGCAGTTCTTC